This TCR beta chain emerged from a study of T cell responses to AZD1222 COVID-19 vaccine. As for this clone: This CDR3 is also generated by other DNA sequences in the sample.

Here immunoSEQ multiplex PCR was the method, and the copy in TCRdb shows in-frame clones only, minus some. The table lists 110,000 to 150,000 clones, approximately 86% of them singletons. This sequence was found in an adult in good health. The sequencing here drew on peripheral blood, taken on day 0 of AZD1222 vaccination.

The chain's CDR3 is CASSSSVGTNEKLFF. CDR3 in DNA: TGTGCCAGCAGCTCCTCGGTGGGGACTAATGAAAAACTGTTTTTT. The chain is built from TRBV7-9 and TRBJ1-4, with D uncertain. From germline, CDR1 is SEHNR and CDR2 FQNEAQ (reference sequence). V was trimmed by 4 bases and J by 2 bases, leaving 11 bases between them. The CDR3 extends over 15 amino acids. The complete variable domain, with remaining parts taken from reference TRBV7-9 and TRBJ1-4, reads DTGVSQNPRHKITKRGQNVTFRCDPISEHNRLYWYRQTLGQGPEFLTYFQNEAQLEKSRLLSDRFSAERPKGSFSTLEIQRTEQGDSAMYLCASSSSVGTNEKLFFGSGTQLSVL.